Listed below are T cell receptor beta chains from one sample, sequenced in a study of T cell responses to AZD1222 COVID-19 vaccine. Profiling relied on immunoSEQ multiplex PCR, and the TCRdb table lists in-frame clones only, not all of them. The sample has about 150,000 clones, 85% to 95% seen once. Sequencing was performed on peripheral blood, taken on day 0 of AZD1222 vaccination. Receptors originate from an adult in good health. Each CDR3 is given with its conserved first and last residue. Each record gives: CDR3 length, D gene, J gene, clone size, V gene, CDR3 DNA, CDR3 protein. A D gene is named only where the DNA matches it firmly. Clone size, where shown, is once, few, many, or a class for clones that have expanded.

14 TRBD2 TRBJ2-1 NA TRBV20-1 TGCAGTGCTAGTGTACTAGCGGGAGGGTGGGAGCAGTTCTTC CSASVLAGGWEQFF
14 TRBD1 TRBJ1-1 NA TRBV25-1 TGTGCCAGCAGTTCCGACAGGGTCGACACTGAAGCTTTCTTT CASSSDRVDTEAFF
14 NA TRBJ2-7 NA TRBV19 TGTGCCAGTAGGGCTATTGGGGGACTTGGCGAGCAGTACTTC CASRAIGGLGEQYF
14 TRBD1 TRBJ2-7 NA TRBV7-8 TGTGCCAGCAGCCCGACAGGGTATGCCTACGAGCAGTACTTC CASSPTGYAYEQYF
13 TRBD2 TRBJ2-1 NA TRBV29-1 TGCAGCGCCAGGACTAGCGGCTACAATGAGCAGTTCTTC CSARTSGYNEQFF
12 NA TRBJ2-7 NA TRBV4-2 TGTGCCAGCAGCCAAGACGGAAACGAGCAGTACTTC CASSQDGNEQYF
17 TRBD1 TRBJ1-5 NA TRBV19 TGTGCCAGTAGTCCTGGGGGGACAGGAGCCACCCGGGGACCCCAGCATTTT CASSPGGTGATRGPQHF
17 TRBD1 TRBJ2-1 NA TRBV2 TGTGCCAGCAGTGAGAGGACAGGGGTAGGTTTGCGGAATGAGCAGTTCTTC CASSERTGVGLRNEQFF
14 TRBD1 TRBJ1-5 NA TRBV28 TGTGCCAGCAGTTTAGGGACAGTGCATCAGCCCCAGCATTTT CASSLGTVHQPQHF
12 NA TRBJ2-1 NA TRBV9 TGTGCCAGCAGCGTAGGTCAAGGTGAGCAGTTCTTC CASSVGQGEQFF
15 TRBD2 TRBJ2-2 NA TRBV5-1 TGCGCCAGCAAACTAGCGGGAGCGAACACCGGGGAGCTGTTTTTT CASKLAGANTGELFF
14 NA TRBJ1-2 NA TRBV6-5 TGTGCCAGCAGTTACTCTTGGACAGATGATGGCTACACCTTC CASSYSWTDDGYTF
16 TRBD2 TRBJ2-7 once TRBV6-1 TGTGCCAGCAGTGAAGCCGGGACTAGCGGGTTGTACGAGCAGTACTTC CASSEAGTSGLYEQYF
16 TRBD1 TRBJ2-3 NA TRBV5-6 TGTGCCAGCAGCTTCGGGACAGGGGGTTTTGGAGATACGCAGTATTTT CASSFGTGGFGDTQYF
13 NA TRBJ1-1 NA TRBV3-1/TRBV3-2 TGTGCCAGCAGCCACGGGTGGCACACTGAAGCTTTCTTT CASSHGWHTEAFF
15 TRBD1 TRBJ1-4 NA TRBV5-8 TGTGCCAGCAGCCGGAGACAGGGACGTAATGAAAAACTGTTTTTT CASSRRQGRNEKLFF
12 NA TRBJ1-1 NA TRBV10-2 TGCGCCAGCAGTTTGAACAGGGAGGGAGCTTTCTTT CASSLNREGAFF
15 TRBD1 TRBJ1-4 NA TRBV18 TGTGCCAGCTCACCACTTGGACAGGGCGGTGAAAAACTGTTTTTT CASSPLGQGGEKLFF
15 NA TRBJ2-3 NA TRBV2 TGTGCCAGCAGTCCGCAGCGGGCAAGCACAGATACGCAGTATTTT CASSPQRASTDTQYF
15 NA TRBJ1-5 NA TRBV5-8 TGTGCCAGCAGCTTGGAGACCGTCACGGGGCAGCCCCAGCATTTT CASSLETVTGQPQHF
14 NA TRBJ2-1 once TRBV7-8 TGTGCCAGCAGCCGAGGACTGGCTTACAATGAGCAGTTCTTC CASSRGLAYNEQFF
18 TRBD2 TRBJ2-1 few TRBV30 TGTGCCTGGAGTGTATGGTCAGGGACTAGCGGTTCCTACAATGAGCAGTTCTTC CAWSVWSGTSGSYNEQFF
17 NA TRBJ1-4 once TRBV7-9 TGTGCCAGCAGCTTCCAGGGGAGGGCGGCAACTAATGAAAAACTGTTTTTT CASSFQGRAATNEKLFF
14 TRBD1 TRBJ1-2 NA TRBV5-4 TGTGCCAGCAGCTTGGGCAGGGGGCTCTATGGCTACACCTTC CASSLGRGLYGYTF
14 NA TRBJ1-4 NA TRBV25-1 TGTGCCAAGCCGGGACGGGCAACTAATGAAAAACTGTTTTTT CAKPGRATNEKLFF
15 TRBD1 TRBJ1-1 NA TRBV11-2 TGTGCCAGCAGCTTATGGACAGGGGGCAGGAGTGAAGCTTTCTTT CASSLWTGGRSEAFF
17 NA TRBJ2-3 NA TRBV7-5 TGTGTCAGAAGCTGGGGTGGTCGAAGTACTAGCACAGATACGCAGTATTTT CVRSWGGRSTSTDTQYF
14 NA TRBJ1-4 NA TRBV7-9 TGTGCCAGCACCTTCCGAGGACAACATGAAAAACTGTTTTTT CASTFRGQHEKLFF
16 NA TRBJ2-1 NA TRBV9 TGTGCCAGCAGCGTAGTAGGGGGGCTATCCTACAATGAGCAGTTCTTC CASSVVGGLSYNEQFF
15 NA TRBJ1-6 NA TRBV18 TGTGCCAGCTCACTGGACGGCACAAGCGATTCACCCCTCCACTTT CASSLDGTSDSPLHF
11 NA TRBJ2-7 NA TRBV20-1 TGCAGTGCTAGAGAGGAGTACGAGCAGTACTTC CSAREEYEQYF
13 NA TRBJ2-7 NA TRBV12-5 TGTGCTAGTGGCTCCACATGGGCCTACGAGCAGTACTTC CASGSTWAYEQYF
16 NA TRBJ2-5 NA TRBV14 TGTGCCAGCAGCCAGATCACAACAGGGCGCGAGGAGACCCAGTACTTC CASSQITTGREETQYF
13 NA TRBJ2-7 NA TRBV4-1 TGCGCCAGCAGCCAAGAAGAATACTACGAGCAGTACTTC CASSQEEYYEQYF
15 TRBD2 TRBJ2-2 NA TRBV5-1 TGCGCCAGCAGCGGGACTAGCGGGAGCACCGGGGAGCTGTTTTTT CASSGTSGSTGELFF
13 NA TRBJ2-3 few TRBV19 TGTGCCAGTAGTACTGAAGGGGGTGATACGCAGTATTTT CASSTEGGDTQYF
13 NA TRBJ1-1 NA TRBV6-5 TGTGCCAGCAGTTATTCCGAAAACACTGAAGCTTTCTTT CASSYSENTEAFF
16 NA TRBJ2-5 NA TRBV28 TGTGCCAGCAGTTACGAGGGCAGGCCTTCCCAAGAGACCCAGTACTTC CASSYEGRPSQETQYF
16 NA TRBJ2-1 NA TRBV28 TGTGCCAGCAGCCTTTGGACTCCTCTCGCCAGAGATGAGCAGTTCTTC CASSLWTPLARDEQFF
15 NA TRBJ1-6 NA TRBV19 TGTGCCAGTACCCCGACAGGTTTTTATAATTCACCCCTCCACTTT CASTPTGFYNSPLHF
13 NA TRBJ1-1 once TRBV11-3 TGTGCCAGCAGCTTGGCGGTTGGCACTGAAGCTTTCTTT CASSLAVGTEAFF
15 TRBD2 TRBJ2-1 NA TRBV10-3 TGTGCCATCAGTGGTACGCGGGAGGCAGTATATGAGCAGTTCTTC CAISGTREAVYEQFF
15 TRBD1 TRBJ2-1 NA TRBV7-7 TGTGCCAGCAGCCCTAGGACAGGGGGGGACAATGAGCAGTTCTTC CASSPRTGGDNEQFF
17 TRBD2 TRBJ2-1 few TRBV29-1 TGCAGCGTTGAAGAGGAGTTCGGGGTAGCGGGCTTAGATGAGCAGTTCTTC CSVEEEFGVAGLDEQFF
13 TRBD1 TRBJ1-6 NA TRBV19 TGTGCCAGTAGTGGGCAGGGGGTTTCACCCCTCCACTTT CASSGQGVSPLHF
14 NA TRBJ1-2 NA TRBV27 TGTGCCAGCAGTCCGCAGACCCTGGAGTATGGCTACACCTTC CASSPQTLEYGYTF
15 TRBD1 TRBJ2-7 NA TRBV7-8 TGTGCCAGCAGCTTAACCCCGACAGGGGGATACGAGCAGTACTTC CASSLTPTGGYEQYF
13 TRBD1 TRBJ1-5 NA TRBV2 TGTGCCAGCAGTGGGACAGGCGGTCAGCCCCAGCATTTT CASSGTGGQPQHF
17 TRBD1 TRBJ2-3 NA TRBV2 TGTGCCAGCTTTGGGACAGGGAGGGGGCGAAGCACAGATACGCAGTATTTT CASFGTGRGRSTDTQYF
16 TRBD2 TRBJ2-7 NA TRBV7-9 TGTGCCAGCAGCTTACCCCGGGAGGGCCAGTACGACGAGCAGTACTTC CASSLPREGQYDEQYF
15 NA TRBJ2-1 NA TRBV5-1 TGCGCCAGCACCGTAGCCCCCGGCTCCTACAATGAGCAGTTCTTC CASTVAPGSYNEQFF
15 TRBD2 TRBJ2-5 NA TRBV4-2 TGTGCCAGCAGCCAAGGGCGAGCGGGAGTGGAGACCCAGTACTTC CASSQGRAGVETQYF
17 TRBD2 TRBJ2-2 NA TRBV5-6 TGTGCCAGCAGCTGGGGACTAGCGGGAGAAAACACCGGGGAGCTGTTTTTT CASSWGLAGENTGELFF
18 TRBD1 TRBJ2-3 NA TRBV5-1 TGCGCCAGCAGACAGACAGGGCCTGGCACGGGGCACACAGATACGCAGTATTTT CASRQTGPGTGHTDTQYF
17 TRBD1 TRBJ2-5 NA TRBV4-1 TGCGCCAGCAGCCAGCTTGGCCGACAGGGGGCCAAGGAGACCCAGTACTTC CASSQLGRQGAKETQYF
14 NA TRBJ1-6 NA TRBV9 TGTGCCAGCAGCGTAGATAGTCATAATTCACCCCTCCACTTT CASSVDSHNSPLHF
13 TRBD1 TRBJ2-5 NA TRBV28 TGTGCCAGCAGGGGACAGGGAACAGAGACCCAGTACTTC CASRGQGTETQYF
14 NA TRBJ1-5 NA TRBV30 TGTGCCTGGAGTGCCAACGAGGGCAATCAGCCCCAGCATTTT CAWSANEGNQPQHF
15 NA TRBJ2-7 NA TRBV10-3 TGTGCCATCAGTCCGGGGCCCTCGCGGCTTGCCGAGCAGTACTTC CAISPGPSRLAEQYF